The clone carrying this T cell receptor (beta chain) was picked up many times. Germline-derived CDR1 and CDR2 are DFQATT and SNEGSKA (reference sequence). V was clipped by 5 bases and J by 2 bases, with 13 bases between them. The CDR3 totals 13 residues. The record originates from a study of CD8+CD57+ T cells in acquired aplastic anemia. Researchers used genomic DNA as the template to profile TCR beta VDJ and CDR3. TCRdb reprocessed the reads with MiXCR, giving one entry per CDR3 protein. The repertoire holds 310,000 or so distinct CDR3 sequences, with about 50% as singletons. It was patients with CD8+CD57+ cell expansion by flow cytometry who were chosen for sequencing.

Sequencing input: sorted CD4+, CD8+, or CD8+CD57+ T cells (not recorded which) from PBMCs. The sequence derives from a human donor with aplastic anemia. The genes are TRBV20-1 and TRBJ2-7; D possibly corresponds to TRBD2 (5 bases). The CDR3 coding sequence is TGCAGTGCTGCCCTAGCCCCGACCTACGAGCAGTACTTC. Translated, it gives CSAALAPTYEQYF.